These T cell receptor beta chains were read from a single sample in a study of blood T cell repertoires in COVID-19. Libraries were prepared by immunoSEQ multiplex PCR; TCRdb keeps only in-frame clonotypes and omits some of them. The data hold some 260,000 clones, with about nine tenths observed a single time. Material: PBMCs or T cells enriched from blood (not recorded which). The receptors derive from a woman under 30 who had recovered from COVID-19. Both conserved end residues are part of each CDR3. Fields, in order: D gene, clone size, V gene, J gene, CDR3 DNA, CDR3 protein. The D gene is left open where the match is weak. Clone size is stated in some rows and not others, as once, few, many or a class when expanded.

NA	NA	TRBV19	TRBJ1-5	TGTGCCAGTAGTATCGGCGGGAGAAGCAATCAGCCCCAGCATTTT	CASSIGGRSNQPQHF
NA	once	TRBV11-3	TRBJ2-6	TGTGCCAGCAGCTCCCCTATTCGGGGCTCTGGGGCCAACGTCCTGACTTTC	CASSSPIRGSGANVLTF
TRBD1	NA	TRBV5-1	TRBJ1-2	TGCGCCAGCAGCCTTCCGGGACAGGGCTATGGCTACACCTTC	CASSLPGQGYGYTF
TRBD2	NA	TRBV3-1/TRBV3-2	TRBJ2-7	TGTGCCAGCAGCCAAGATCCTATGGCTAGCGGGAGCTACGAGCAGTACTTC	CASSQDPMASGSYEQYF
NA	NA	TRBV19	TRBJ2-3	TGTGCCAGTAGCCCAACACAGAGCCCTAGCACAGATACGCAGTATTTT	CASSPTQSPSTDTQYF
TRBD1	NA	TRBV29-1	TRBJ1-2	TGCAGCGTTTTGTCAGGGGGCGGCTACACCTTC	CSVLSGGGYTF
NA	NA	TRBV14	TRBJ2-2	TGTGCCAGCAGCCAAGGTCGGGGGGAGCTGTTTTTT	CASSQGRGELFF
NA	NA	TRBV5-1	TRBJ1-1	TGCGCCAGCAGCTTAGAACAGTCCCAGAGAGCTTTCTTT	CASSLEQSQRAFF
NA	once	TRBV6-5	TRBJ1-2	TGTGCCAGCCGAAACAGGGCCTATGGCTACACCTTC	CASRNRAYGYTF
TRBD1	NA	TRBV5-8	TRBJ1-2	TGTGCCAGCAGCTTACGGGACAGGCCGAACTATGGCTACACCTTC	CASSLRDRPNYGYTF
NA	NA	TRBV29-1	TRBJ1-3	TGCAGCGTTGGAGAGTACTCTGGAAACACCATATATTTT	CSVGEYSGNTIYF
NA	NA	TRBV21-1	TRBJ1-3	TGTGCCAGCAGCATCTCGGGACAGTCTGGAAACACCATATATTTT	CASSISGQSGNTIYF
NA	once	TRBV24-1	TRBJ1-4	TGTGCCACCAGTGATTTTACAGGTGGTAATGAAAAACTGTTTTTT	CATSDFTGGNEKLFF
NA	NA	TRBV29-1	TRBJ1-4	TGCAGCGTTTCGGAGGCCAGGGAAAAACTGTTTTTT	CSVSEAREKLFF
NA	NA	TRBV5-4	TRBJ1-5	TGTGCCAGCAGCTTGGGGGGGGGTAGCAATCAGCCCCAGCATTTT	CASSLGGGSNQPQHF
NA	once	TRBV9	TRBJ2-1	TGTGCCAGCAGCGTAGAACAGGTTTCTGAGCAGTTCTTC	CASSVEQVSEQFF
TRBD1	NA	TRBV20-1	TRBJ1-1	TGCAGTGCGAGGGGACAGATTGAAGCTTTCTTT	CSARGQIEAFF
NA	NA	TRBV4-2	TRBJ1-1	TGTGCCAGCAGCCAAGATTTAGGAGTTTTCTTAATGAACACTGAAGCTTTCTTT	CASSQDLGVFLMNTEAFF
NA	NA	TRBV2	TRBJ2-3	TGTGCCAGCAGGAGGTTGGGCACAGATACGCAGTATTTT	CASRRLGTDTQYF
NA	NA	TRBV7-6	TRBJ1-2	TGTGCCAGCAGCTTAGACAGCTCTAACTATGGCTACACCTTC	CASSLDSSNYGYTF
NA	NA	TRBV6-2/TRBV6-3	TRBJ1-5	TGTGCCAGCAGTAGCGGGGGGCGCGCGGGGCAGCCCCAGCATTTT	CASSSGGRAGQPQHF
TRBD1	NA	TRBV27	TRBJ2-3	TGTGCCAGCAGTTTATGGGACAGGGCCCATGATACGCAGTATTTT	CASSLWDRAHDTQYF
TRBD1	few	TRBV2	TRBJ1-2	TGTGCCAGCAGCAGGACAGGGTCAGAGGGGGGCTACACCTTC	CASSRTGSEGGYTF
NA	NA	TRBV11-3	TRBJ2-7	TGTGCCAGCAGCACACTTCAGGGGCACTCCTACGAGCAGTACTTC	CASSTLQGHSYEQYF
NA	NA	TRBV20-1	TRBJ1-1	TGCAGTGCTAGTAAACAGAACACTGAAGCTTTCTTT	CSASKQNTEAFF
NA	NA	TRBV7-9	TRBJ1-4	TGTGCCAGCAGCTTAGGGGCAGTCGAAAAACTGTTTTTT	CASSLGAVEKLFF
TRBD1	NA	TRBV9	TRBJ1-1	TGTGCCAGCAGCGTAGCCCAGGGGGCGGAAGCTTTCTTT	CASSVAQGAEAFF
TRBD1	NA	TRBV7-9	TRBJ1-2	TGTGCCAGCAGCCAGACAGGGATTTTGGGCTATGGCTACACCTTC	CASSQTGILGYGYTF
NA	once	TRBV19	TRBJ1-2	TGTGCCAGTAGTGGGCAGGGTAACTATGGCTACACCTTC	CASSGQGNYGYTF
TRBD1	NA	TRBV19	TRBJ1-2	TGTGCCAGTAGTCTTACCGGGACAGGGGATACTAATGGCTACACCTTC	CASSLTGTGDTNGYTF
NA	NA	TRBV11-2	TRBJ1-1	TGTGCCAGCAGCTTAGCCGGCGGGGGCCACACTGAAGCTTTCTTT	CASSLAGGGHTEAFF
TRBD2	NA	TRBV28	TRBJ2-1	TGTGCCAGCTGGGGGGGAGGGCCCTACAATGAGCAGTTCTTC	CASWGGGPYNEQFF
NA	NA	TRBV7-2	TRBJ1-2	TGTGCCAGCAGCCTACAGGGACGTGGCTACACCTTC	CASSLQGRGYTF
NA	NA	TRBV27	TRBJ1-1	TGTGCCAGCAGCAAAAAAGGGACTACTGAAGCTTTCTTT	CASSKKGTTEAFF
NA	NA	TRBV19	TRBJ1-1	TGTGCCAGTAGTCCGGGCACAGGGCTGAACACTGAAGCTTTCTTT	CASSPGTGLNTEAFF
TRBD2	NA	TRBV2	TRBJ2-3	TGTGCCAGCTGTCTGACTAGCGGATACACAGATACGCAGTATTTT	CASCLTSGYTDTQYF
TRBD1	NA	TRBV7-2	TRBJ1-1	TGTGCCAGCAGCTTCCCGCGGGGACAGCTTGAAGCTTTCTTT	CASSFPRGQLEAFF
TRBD1	few	TRBV6-5	TRBJ1-6	TGTGCCAGCCTCGACAGGGACCATTCACCCCTCCACTTT	CASLDRDHSPLHF
TRBD1	NA	TRBV6-5	TRBJ1-2	TGTGCCAGCAGCAGGGGGATAAGTGAACTATATGGCTACACCTTC	CASSRGISELYGYTF
NA	NA	TRBV5-4	TRBJ1-2	TGTGCCATCCAACGTCGGGGTGACTATGGCTACACCTTC	CAIQRRGDYGYTF
TRBD1	NA	TRBV6-5	TRBJ1-5	TGTGCCAGCAGCCTAACAGGGGCGGACAATCAGCCCCAGCATTTT	CASSLTGADNQPQHF
TRBD1	NA	TRBV19	TRBJ1-5	TGTGCCAGTAGCCCTCCGGGACAGATAGTAAAGCCCCAGCATTTT	CASSPPGQIVKPQHF
NA	NA	TRBV29-1	TRBJ1-2	TGCAGCGTCCGGGGTCGCCTCGGCTACACCTTC	CSVRGRLGYTF
TRBD2	NA	TRBV5-1	TRBJ2-3	TGCGCCAGCAGCTTGGCGAGCGGGGGGGCCAAAGATACGCAGTATTTT	CASSLASGGAKDTQYF
NA	NA	TRBV28	TRBJ2-3	TGTGCCAGCAGTTTAGGACAGTTCGGCCTAACAGATACGCAGTATTTT	CASSLGQFGLTDTQYF
NA	NA	TRBV9	TRBJ2-1	TGTGCCAGCAGCGTTGGCACTAACAATGAGCAGTTCTTC	CASSVGTNNEQFF
NA	NA	TRBV5-1	TRBJ1-2	TGCGCCAGCAGCTTGGCCAGTGGATCCGGTGCGGGTCGAGGCTACACCTTC	CASSLASGSGAGRGYTF
TRBD1	NA	TRBV9	TRBJ1-2	TGTGCCAGCAGCGTAGCAGGGACAGGGGGTAATTATGGCTACACCTTC	CASSVAGTGGNYGYTF
NA	once	TRBV2	TRBJ2-2	TGTGCCAGCAGTGAATATCCGGGCGGGGAGCTGTTTTTT	CASSEYPGGELFF
NA	NA	TRBV28	TRBJ1-5	TGTGCCAGCAGTTTACTCTCAGGCGGGGAGCAGCCCCAGCATTTT	CASSLLSGGEQPQHF
TRBD1	NA	TRBV28	TRBJ1-1	TGTGCCGAAGTAAGACCAGTCCACCGAGACAGGGGGCAGAGGGCTTTCTTT	CAEVRPVHRDRGQRAFF
NA	NA	TRBV18	TRBJ1-2	TGTGCCAGCTCACCTTCAGATTCGCGGGGCTACACCTTC	CASSPSDSRGYTF
NA	NA	TRBV5-1	TRBJ1-5	TGCGCCAGCAGCTTGGCAGGTCAGCCCCAGCATTTT	CASSLAGQPQHF
NA	NA	TRBV5-1	TRBJ2-7	TGCGCCAGCAGCTTGGAGGCTAGGCCGACCTACGAGCAGTACTTC	CASSLEARPTYEQYF
TRBD1	NA	TRBV12-3/TRBV12-4	TRBJ2-3	TGTGCCAGCAGAAGACAGGGAACAGATACGCAGTATTTT	CASRRQGTDTQYF
NA	NA	TRBV13	TRBJ2-1	TGTGCCAGCAGCCCGAGAGCGGGAAGGGGGGCCGATGAGCAGTTCTTC	CASSPRAGRGADEQFF